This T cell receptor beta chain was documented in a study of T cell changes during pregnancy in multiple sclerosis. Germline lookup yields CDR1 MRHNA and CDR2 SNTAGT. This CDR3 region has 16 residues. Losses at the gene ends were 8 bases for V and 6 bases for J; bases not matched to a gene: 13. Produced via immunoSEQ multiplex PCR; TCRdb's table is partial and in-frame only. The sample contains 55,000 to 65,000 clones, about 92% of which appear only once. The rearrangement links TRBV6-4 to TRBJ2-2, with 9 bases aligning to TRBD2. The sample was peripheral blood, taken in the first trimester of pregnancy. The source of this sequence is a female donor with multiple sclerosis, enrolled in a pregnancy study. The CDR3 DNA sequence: TGTGCCAGCTTCCCCCCGGGACTAGCTTCGCCCGGGGAGCTGTTTTTT. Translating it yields CASFPPGLASPGELFF.